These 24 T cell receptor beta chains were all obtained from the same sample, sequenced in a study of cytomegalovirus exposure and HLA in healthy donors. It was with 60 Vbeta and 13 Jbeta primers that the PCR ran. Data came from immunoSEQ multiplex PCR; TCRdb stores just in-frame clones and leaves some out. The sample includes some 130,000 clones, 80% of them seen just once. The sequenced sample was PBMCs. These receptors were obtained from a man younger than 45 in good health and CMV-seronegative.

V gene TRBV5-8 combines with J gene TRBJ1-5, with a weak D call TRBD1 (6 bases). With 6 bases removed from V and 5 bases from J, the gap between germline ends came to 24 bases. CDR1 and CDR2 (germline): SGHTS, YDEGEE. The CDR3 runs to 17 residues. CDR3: CASTSGAFTGIDQPQHF. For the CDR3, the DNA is TGTGCCAGCACCTCCGGGGCGTTTACAGGGATAGATCAGCCCCAGCATTTT.

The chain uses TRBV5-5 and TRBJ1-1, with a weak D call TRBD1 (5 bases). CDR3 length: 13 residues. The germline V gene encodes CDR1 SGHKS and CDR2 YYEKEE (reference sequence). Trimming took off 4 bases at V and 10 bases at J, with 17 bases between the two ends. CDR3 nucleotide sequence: TGTGCCAGCAGCAGCCCAGGGTTTCGCCCAGCTTTCTTT. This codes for CASSSPGFRPAFF.

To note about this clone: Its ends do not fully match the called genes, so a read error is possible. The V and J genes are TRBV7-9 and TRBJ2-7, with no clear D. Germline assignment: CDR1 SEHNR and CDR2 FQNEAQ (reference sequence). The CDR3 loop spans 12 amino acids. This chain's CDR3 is CSSSLSHGEQYF. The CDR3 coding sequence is TGTTCCAGCAGCTTAAGCCACGGGGAGCAGTACTTC. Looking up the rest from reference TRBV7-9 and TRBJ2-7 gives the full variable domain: DTGVSQNPRHKITKRGQNVTFRCDPISEHNRLYWYRQTLGQGPEFLTYFQNEAQLEKSRLLSDRFSAERPKGSFSTLEIQRTEQGDSAMYLCSSSLSHGEQYFGPGTRLTVT.

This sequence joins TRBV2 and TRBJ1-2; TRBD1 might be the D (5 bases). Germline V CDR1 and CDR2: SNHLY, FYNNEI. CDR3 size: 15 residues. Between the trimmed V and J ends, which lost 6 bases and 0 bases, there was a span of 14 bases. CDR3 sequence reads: CASRLRGGANYGYTF. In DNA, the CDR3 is TGTGCCAGCAGGCTTCGGGGGGGGGCTAACTATGGCTACACCTTC. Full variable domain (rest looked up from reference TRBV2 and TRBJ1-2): EPEVTQTPSHQVTQMGQEVILRCVPISNHLYFYWYRQILGQKVEFLVSFYNNEISEKSEIFDDQFSVERPDGSNFTLKIRSTKLEDSAMYFCASRLRGGANYGYTFGSGTRLTVV.

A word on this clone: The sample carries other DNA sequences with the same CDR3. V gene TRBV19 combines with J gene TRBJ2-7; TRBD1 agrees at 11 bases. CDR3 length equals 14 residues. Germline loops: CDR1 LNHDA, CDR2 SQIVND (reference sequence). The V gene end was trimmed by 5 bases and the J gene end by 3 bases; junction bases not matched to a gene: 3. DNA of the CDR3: TGTGCCAGTAGTCTCGGGACAGGGGGCTACGAGCAGTACTTC. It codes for CASSLGTGGYEQYF.

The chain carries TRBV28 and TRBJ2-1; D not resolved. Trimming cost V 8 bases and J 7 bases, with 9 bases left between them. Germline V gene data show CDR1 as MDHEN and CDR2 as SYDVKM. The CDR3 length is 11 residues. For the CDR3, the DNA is TGTGCCAGCCTCGCTATAAATGAGCAGTTCTTC. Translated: CASLAINEQFF. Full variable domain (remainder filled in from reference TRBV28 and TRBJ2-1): DVKVTQSSRYLVKRTGEKVFLECVQDMDHENMFWYRQDPGLGLRLIYFSYDVKMKEKGDIPEGYSVSREKKERFSLILESASTNQTSMYLCASLAINEQFFGPGTRLTVL.

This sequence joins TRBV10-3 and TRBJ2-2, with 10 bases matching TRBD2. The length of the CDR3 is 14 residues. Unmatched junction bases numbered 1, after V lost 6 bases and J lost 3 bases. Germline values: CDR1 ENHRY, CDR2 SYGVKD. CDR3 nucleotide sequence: TGTGCCATCAGCGGGACTAGCGACACCGGGGAGCTGTTTTTT. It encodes CAISGTSDTGELFF.

The chain's CDR3 is CASSPRLAGQSNEQFF. CDR3 coding DNA: TGCGCCAGCAGCCCCCGACTAGCGGGACAATCCAATGAGCAGTTCTTC. The genes are TRBV5-1 and TRBJ2-1; 11 positions match TRBD2. The CDR3 totals 16 residues. The germline gives CDR1 SGHRS, CDR2 YFSETQ. Losses at the gene ends were 4 bases for V and 6 bases for J; bases not matched to a gene: 9.

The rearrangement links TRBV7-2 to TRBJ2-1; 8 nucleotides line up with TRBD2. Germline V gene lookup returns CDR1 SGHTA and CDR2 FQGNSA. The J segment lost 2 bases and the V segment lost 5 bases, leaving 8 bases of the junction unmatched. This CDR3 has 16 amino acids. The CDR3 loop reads CASSIPGLGPYNEQFF. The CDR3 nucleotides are TGTGCCAGCAGCATCCCGGGACTAGGTCCCTACAATGAGCAGTTCTTC.

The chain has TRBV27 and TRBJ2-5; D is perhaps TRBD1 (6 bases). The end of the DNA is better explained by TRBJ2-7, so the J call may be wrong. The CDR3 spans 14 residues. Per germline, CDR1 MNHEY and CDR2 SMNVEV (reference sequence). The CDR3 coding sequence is TGTGCCAGTCGAGATCCGCCAGGGGCTAACGAGCAGTACTTC. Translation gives CASRDPPGANEQYF.

The CDR3 region is CASRGQRGPTYEQYF. CDR3 sequence (DNA): TGCGCCAGCCGGGGTCAAAGGGGGCCAACTTACGAGCAGTACTTC. The chain joins TRBV4-1 to TRBJ2-7, with TRBD1 matching 7 bases. V shed 8 bases, J shed 4 bases, and the junction held 14 bases outside the gene matches. Germline V gene lookup returns CDR1 MGHRA and CDR2 YSYEKL. The CDR3 length is 15 residues.

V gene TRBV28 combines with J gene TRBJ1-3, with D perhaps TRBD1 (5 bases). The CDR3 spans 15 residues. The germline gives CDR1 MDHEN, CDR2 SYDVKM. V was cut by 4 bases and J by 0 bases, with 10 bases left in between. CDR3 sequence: CASSSGGASGNTIYF. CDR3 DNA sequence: TGTGCCAGCAGTTCCGGGGGAGCCTCTGGAAACACCATATATTTT.

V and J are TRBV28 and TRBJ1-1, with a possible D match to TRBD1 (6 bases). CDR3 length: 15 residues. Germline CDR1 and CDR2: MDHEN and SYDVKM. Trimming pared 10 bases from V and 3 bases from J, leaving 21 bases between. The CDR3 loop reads CATGGAGASDTEAFF. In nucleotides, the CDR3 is TGTGCCACCGGGGGGGCAGGGGCTTCGGACACTGAAGCTTTCTTT. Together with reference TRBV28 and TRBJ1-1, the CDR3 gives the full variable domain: DVKVTQSSRYLVKRTGEKVFLECVQDMDHENMFWYRQDPGLGLRLIYFSYDVKMKEKGDIPEGYSVSREKKERFSLILESASTNQTSMYLCATGGAGASDTEAFFGQGTRLTVV.

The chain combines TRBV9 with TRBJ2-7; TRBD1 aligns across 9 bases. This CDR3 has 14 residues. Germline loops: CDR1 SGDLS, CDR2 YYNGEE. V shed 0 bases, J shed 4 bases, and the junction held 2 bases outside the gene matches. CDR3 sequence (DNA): TGTGCCAGCAGCGTAGGGGGACAGGGTTACGAGCAGTACTTC. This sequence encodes CASSVGGQGYEQYF. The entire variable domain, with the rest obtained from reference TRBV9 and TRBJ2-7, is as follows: DSGVTQTPKHLITATGQRVTLRCSPRSGDLSVYWYQQSLDQGLQFLIQYYNGEERAKGNILERFSAQQFPDLHSELNLSSLELGDSALYFCASSVGGQGYEQYFGPGTRLTVT.

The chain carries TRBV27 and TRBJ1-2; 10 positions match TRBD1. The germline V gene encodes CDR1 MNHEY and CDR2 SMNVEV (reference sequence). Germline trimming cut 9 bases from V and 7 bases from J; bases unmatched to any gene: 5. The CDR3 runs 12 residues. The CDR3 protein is CASWTGGFGYTF. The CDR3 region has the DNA TGTGCCAGTTGGACAGGGGGATTTGGCTACACCTTC.

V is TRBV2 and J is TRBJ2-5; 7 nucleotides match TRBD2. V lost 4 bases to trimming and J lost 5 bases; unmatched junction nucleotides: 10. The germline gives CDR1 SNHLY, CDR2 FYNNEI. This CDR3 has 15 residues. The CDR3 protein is CASSGLGRAGETQYF. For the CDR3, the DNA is TGTGCCAGCAGTGGCCTTGGGAGGGCAGGGGAGACCCAGTACTTC.

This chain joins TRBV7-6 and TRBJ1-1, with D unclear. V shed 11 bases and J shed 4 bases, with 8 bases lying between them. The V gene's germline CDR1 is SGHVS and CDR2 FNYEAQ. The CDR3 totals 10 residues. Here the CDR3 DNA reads TGTGCCCCGGGGTCCACTGAAGCTTTCTTT. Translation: CAPGSTEAFF.

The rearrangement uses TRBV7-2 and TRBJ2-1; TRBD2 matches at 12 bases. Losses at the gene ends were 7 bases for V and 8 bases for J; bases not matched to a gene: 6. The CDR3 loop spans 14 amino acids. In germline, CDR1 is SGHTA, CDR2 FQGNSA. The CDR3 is CASTLAGGPHEQFF. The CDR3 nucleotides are TGTGCCAGCACCCTAGCGGGAGGGCCCCATGAGCAGTTCTTC.

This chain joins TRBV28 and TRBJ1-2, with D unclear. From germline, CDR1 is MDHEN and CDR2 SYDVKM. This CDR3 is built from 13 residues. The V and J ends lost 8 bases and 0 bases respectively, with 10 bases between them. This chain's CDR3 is CASLTPANYGYTF. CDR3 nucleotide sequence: TGTGCCAGCCTGACACCTGCTAACTATGGCTACACCTTC.

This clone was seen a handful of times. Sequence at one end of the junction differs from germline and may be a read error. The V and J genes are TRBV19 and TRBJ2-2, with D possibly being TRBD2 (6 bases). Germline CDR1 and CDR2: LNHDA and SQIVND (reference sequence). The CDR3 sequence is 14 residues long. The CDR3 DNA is TGTGCCAGTAGTGTTCTAGCGAACCCCGGGGAGCTGTTTTTT. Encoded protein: CASSVLANPGELFF.

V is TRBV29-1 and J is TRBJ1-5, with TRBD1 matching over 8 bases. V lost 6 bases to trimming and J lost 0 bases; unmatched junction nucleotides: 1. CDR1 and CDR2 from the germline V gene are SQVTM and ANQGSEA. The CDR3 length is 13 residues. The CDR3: CSVGTGSNQPQHF. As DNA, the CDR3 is TGCAGCGTCGGGACAGGTAGCAATCAGCCCCAGCATTTT. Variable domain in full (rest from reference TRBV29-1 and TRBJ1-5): SAVISQKPSRDICQRGTSLTIQCQVDSQVTMMFWYRQQPGQSLTLIATANQGSEATYESGFVIDKFPISRPNLTFSTLTVSNMSPEDSSIYLCSVGTGSNQPQHFGDGTRLSIL.

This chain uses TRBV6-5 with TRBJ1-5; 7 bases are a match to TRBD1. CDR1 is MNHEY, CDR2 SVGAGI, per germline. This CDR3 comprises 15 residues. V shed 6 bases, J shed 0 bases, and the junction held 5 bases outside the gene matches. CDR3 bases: TGTGCCAGCAGCGAGACAGGGAGTAGCAATCAGCCCCAGCATTTT. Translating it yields CASSETGSSNQPQHF.

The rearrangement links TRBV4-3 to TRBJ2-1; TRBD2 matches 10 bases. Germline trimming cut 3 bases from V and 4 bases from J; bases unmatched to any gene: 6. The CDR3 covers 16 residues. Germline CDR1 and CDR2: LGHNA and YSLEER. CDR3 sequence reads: CASSHLTSGSYNEQFF. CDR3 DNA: TGCGCCAGCAGCCACCTGACTAGCGGGTCTTACAATGAGCAGTTCTTC.

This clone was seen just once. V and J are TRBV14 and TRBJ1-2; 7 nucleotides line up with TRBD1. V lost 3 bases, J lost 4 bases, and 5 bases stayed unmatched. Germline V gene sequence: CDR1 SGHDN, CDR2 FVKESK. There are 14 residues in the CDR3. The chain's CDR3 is CASSQVTGAYGYTF. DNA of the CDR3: TGTGCCAGCAGCCAGGTTACAGGGGCCTATGGCTACACCTTC.